This T cell receptor beta chain was documented in a study of cytomegalovirus exposure and HLA in healthy donors. Primers included in the PCR were 60 Vbeta and 13 Jbeta primers. Using immunoSEQ multiplex PCR, the repertoire was profiled, and TCRdb retains in-frame clones only, with some absent. The sample has more than 250,000 clones; 85% to 90% are singletons. Germline lookup yields CDR1 SNHLY and CDR2 FYNNEI. The J segment lost 7 bases and the V segment lost 4 bases, leaving 8 bases of the junction unmatched. This CDR3 region has 14 residues. Sequencing was performed on PBMCs. The receptor's source is a woman aged 18-30 years in good health and CMV-seronegative. This chain links TRBV2 with TRBJ1-1; 8 nucleotides agree with TRBD1. CDR3 coding DNA: TGTGCCAGCAGTGCTAACAGGGGGGCTCTTGAAGCTTTCTTT. Encoded protein: CASSANRGALEAFF.